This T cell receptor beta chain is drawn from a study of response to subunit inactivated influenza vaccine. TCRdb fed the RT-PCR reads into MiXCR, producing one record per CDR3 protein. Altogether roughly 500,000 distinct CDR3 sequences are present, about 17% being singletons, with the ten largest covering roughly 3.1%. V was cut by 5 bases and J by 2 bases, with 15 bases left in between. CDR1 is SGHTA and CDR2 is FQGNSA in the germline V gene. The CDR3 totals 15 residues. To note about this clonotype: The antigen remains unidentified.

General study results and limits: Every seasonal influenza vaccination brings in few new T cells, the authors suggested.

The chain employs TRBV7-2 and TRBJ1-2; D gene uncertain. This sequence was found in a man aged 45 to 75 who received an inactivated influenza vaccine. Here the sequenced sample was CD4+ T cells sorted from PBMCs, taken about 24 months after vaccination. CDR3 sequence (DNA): TGTGCCAGCAGCGAACATGGATCCCTGAACTATGGCTACACCTTC. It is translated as CASSEHGSLNYGYTF. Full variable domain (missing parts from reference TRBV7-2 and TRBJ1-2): GAGVSQSPSNKVTEKGKDVELRCDPISGHTALYWYRQSLGQGLEFLIYFQGNSAPDKSGLPSDRFSAERTGGSVSTLTIQRTQQEDSAVYLCASSEHGSLNYGYTFGSGTRLTVV.